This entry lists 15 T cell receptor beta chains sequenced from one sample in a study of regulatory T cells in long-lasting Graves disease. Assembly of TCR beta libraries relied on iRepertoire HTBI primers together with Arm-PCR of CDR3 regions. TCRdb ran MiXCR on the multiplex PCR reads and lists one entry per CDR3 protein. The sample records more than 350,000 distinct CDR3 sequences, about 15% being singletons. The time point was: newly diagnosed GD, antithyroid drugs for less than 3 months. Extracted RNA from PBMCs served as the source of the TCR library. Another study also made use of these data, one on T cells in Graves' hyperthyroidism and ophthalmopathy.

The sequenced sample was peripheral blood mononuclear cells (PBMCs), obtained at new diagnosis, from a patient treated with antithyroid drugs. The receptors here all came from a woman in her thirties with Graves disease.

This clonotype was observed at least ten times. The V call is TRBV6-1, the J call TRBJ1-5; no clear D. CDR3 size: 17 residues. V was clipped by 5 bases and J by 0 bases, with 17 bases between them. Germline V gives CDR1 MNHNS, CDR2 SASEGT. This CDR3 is CASSQRRYPYSNQPQHF. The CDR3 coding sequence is TGTGCCAGCAGTCAACGCAGGTACCCGTATAGCAATCAGCCCCAGCATTTT.

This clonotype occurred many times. CDR3 DNA: TGTGCCAGCAGCTTAGAAAGGGACAGACCCAATGAGCAGTTCTTC. It translates to CASSLERDRPNEQFF. The gene calls are TRBV7-2 and TRBJ2-1; 7 nucleotides agree with TRBD1. V lost 1 base and J lost 6; bases outside the gene matches: 6. CDR3 length: 15 amino acids. Germline lookup yields CDR1 SGHTA and CDR2 FQGNSA.

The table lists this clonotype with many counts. The CDR3 region has the DNA TGTGCCAGCAGTTTTTCTCGGGGGTGGCCCTACGAGCAGTACTTC. The encoded protein is CASSFSRGWPYEQYF. The chain uses TRBV12-3 or TRBV12-4 and TRBJ2-7, with TRBD2 as a possible D gene (6 bases). The V and J ends lost 3 bases and 2 bases respectively, with 14 bases between them. This CDR3 contains 15 residues.

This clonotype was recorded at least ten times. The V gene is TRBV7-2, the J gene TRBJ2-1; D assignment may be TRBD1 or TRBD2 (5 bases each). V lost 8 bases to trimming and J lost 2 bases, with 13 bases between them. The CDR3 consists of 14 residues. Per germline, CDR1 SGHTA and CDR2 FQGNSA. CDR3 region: CASGTRGPYNEQFF. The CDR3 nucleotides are TGTGCCAGCGGGACCCGGGGCCCCTACAATGAGCAGTTCTTC.

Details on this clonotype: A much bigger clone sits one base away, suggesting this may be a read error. CDR3 sequence reads: CASSVGREPGEKLFF. CDR3 DNA: TGTGCCAGCAGCGTGGGCCGGGAGCCGGGTGAAAAACTGTTTTTT. The genes are TRBV9 and TRBJ1-4; no clear D. The CDR3 is made up of 15 amino acids. With 2 bases removed from V and 7 bases from J, the gap between germline ends came to 15 bases. Per germline, CDR1 SGDLS and CDR2 YYNGEE.

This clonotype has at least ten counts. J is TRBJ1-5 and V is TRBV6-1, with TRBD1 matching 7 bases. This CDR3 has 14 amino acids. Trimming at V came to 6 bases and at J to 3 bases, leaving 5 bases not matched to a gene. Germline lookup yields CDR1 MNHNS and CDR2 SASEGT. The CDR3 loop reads CASRPGTDNQPQHF. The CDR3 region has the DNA TGTGCCAGCAGACCCGGGACAGACAATCAGCCCCAGCATTTT.

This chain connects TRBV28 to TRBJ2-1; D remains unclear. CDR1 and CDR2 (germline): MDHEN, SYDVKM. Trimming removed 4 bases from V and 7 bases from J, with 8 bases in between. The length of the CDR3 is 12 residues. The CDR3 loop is CASSWQQNEQFF. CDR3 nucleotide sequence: TGTGCCAGCAGTTGGCAGCAAAATGAGCAGTTCTTC.

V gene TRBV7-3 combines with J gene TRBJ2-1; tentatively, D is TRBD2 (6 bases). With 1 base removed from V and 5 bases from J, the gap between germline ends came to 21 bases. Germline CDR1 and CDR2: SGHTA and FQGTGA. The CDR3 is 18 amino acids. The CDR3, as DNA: TGTGCCAGCAGCTTAAACCCCAGTTCCGGGAGAAGTGACAATGAGCAGTTCTTC. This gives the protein CASSLNPSSGRSDNEQFF.

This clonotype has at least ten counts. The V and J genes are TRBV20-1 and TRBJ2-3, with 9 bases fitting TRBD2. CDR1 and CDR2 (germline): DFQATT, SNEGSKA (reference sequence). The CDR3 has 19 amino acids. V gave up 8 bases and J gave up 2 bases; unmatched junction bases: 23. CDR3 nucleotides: TGCAGTTCCGCGCGACAGGGCTACAGACTAGCGGAATTCACAGATACGCAGTATTTT. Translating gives CSSARQGYRLAEFTDTQYF.

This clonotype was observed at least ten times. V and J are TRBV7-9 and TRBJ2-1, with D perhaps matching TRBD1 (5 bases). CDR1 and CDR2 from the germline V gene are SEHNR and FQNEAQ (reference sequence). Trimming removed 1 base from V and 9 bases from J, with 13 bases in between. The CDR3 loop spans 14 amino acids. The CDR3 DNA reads TGTGCCAGCAGCTTAGGGTCTCAGGGCGGTGAGCAGTTCTTC. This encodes CASSLGSQGGEQFF.

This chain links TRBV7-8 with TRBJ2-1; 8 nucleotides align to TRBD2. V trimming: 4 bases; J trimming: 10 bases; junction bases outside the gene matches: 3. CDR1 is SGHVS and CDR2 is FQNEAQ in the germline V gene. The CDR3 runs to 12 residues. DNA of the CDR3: TGTGCCAGCAGCTCGTCTAGCGGGGAGCAGTTCTTC. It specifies CASSSSSGEQFF.

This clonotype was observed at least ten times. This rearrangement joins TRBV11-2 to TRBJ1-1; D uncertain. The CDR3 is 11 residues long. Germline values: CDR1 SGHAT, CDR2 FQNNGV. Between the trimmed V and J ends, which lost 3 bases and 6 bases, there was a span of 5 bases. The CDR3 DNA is TGTGCCAGCAGCTTGTTATCTGAAGCTTTCTTT. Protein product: CASSLLSEAFF.

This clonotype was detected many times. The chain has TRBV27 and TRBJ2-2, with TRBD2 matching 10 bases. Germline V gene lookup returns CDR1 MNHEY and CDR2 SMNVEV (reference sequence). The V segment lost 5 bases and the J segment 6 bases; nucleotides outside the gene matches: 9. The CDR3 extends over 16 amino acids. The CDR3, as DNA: TGTGCCAGCAGTGGACTAGCGGCTAACATGCCCGGGGAGCTGTTTTTT. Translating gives CASSGLAANMPGELFF.

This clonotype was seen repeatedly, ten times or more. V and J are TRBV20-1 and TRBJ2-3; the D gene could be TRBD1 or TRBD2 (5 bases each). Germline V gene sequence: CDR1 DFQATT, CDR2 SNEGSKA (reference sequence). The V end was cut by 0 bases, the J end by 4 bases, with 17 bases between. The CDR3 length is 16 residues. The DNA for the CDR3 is TGCAGTGCTAGAGATCTCCCGGGACCCCGGGCAGATACGCAGTATTTT. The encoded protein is CSARDLPGPRADTQYF.

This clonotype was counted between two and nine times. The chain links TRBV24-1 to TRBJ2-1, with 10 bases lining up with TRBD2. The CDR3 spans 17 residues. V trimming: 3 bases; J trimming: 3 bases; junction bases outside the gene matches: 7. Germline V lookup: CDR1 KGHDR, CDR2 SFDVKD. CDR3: CATSDAGLAAIYNEQFF. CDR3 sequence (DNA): TGTGCCACCAGTGATGCCGGACTAGCGGCGATCTACAATGAGCAGTTCTTC.